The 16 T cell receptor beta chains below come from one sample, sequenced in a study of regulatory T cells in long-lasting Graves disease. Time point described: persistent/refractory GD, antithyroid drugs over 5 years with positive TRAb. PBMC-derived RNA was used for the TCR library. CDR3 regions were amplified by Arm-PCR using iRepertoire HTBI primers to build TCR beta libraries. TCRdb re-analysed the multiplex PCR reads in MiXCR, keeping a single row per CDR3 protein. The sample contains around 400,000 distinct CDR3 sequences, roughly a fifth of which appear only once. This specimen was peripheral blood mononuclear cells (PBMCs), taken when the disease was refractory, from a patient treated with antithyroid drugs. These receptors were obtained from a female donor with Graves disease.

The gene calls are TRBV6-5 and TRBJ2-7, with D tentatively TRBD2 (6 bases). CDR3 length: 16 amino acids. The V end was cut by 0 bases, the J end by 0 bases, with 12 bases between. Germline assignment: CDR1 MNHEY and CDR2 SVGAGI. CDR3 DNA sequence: TGTGCCAGCAGTTACTCCGGGACTCAGGACTCCTACGAGCAGTACTTC. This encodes CASSYSGTQDSYEQYF.

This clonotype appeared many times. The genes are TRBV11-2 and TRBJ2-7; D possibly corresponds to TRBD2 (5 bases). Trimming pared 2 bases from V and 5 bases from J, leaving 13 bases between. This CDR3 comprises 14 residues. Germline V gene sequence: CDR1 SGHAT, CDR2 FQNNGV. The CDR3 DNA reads TGTGCCAGCAGCTTAAGCGGATTGGGCGACGAGCAGTACTTC. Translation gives CASSLSGLGDEQYF.

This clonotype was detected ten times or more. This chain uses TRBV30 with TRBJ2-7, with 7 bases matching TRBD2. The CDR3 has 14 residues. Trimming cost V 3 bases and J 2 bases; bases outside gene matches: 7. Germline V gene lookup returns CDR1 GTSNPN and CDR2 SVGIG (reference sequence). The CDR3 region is CAWSSSSGTYEQYF. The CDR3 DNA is TGTGCCTGGAGCAGTTCTAGCGGAACCTACGAGCAGTACTTC. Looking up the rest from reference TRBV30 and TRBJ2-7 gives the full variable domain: SQTIHQWPATLVQPVGSPLSLECTVEGTSNPNLYWYRQAAGRGLQLLFYSVGIGQISSEVPQNLSASRPQDRQFILSSKKLLLSDSGFYLCAWSSSSGTYEQYFGPGTRLTVT.

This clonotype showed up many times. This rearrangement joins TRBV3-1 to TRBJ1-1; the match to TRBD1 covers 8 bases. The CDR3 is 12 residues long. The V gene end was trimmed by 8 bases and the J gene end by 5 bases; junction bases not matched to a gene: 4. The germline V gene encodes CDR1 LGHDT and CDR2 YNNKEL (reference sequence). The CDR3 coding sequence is TGTGCCAGCGGACAGGGTGTGACTGAAGCTTTCTTT. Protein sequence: CASGQGVTEAFF.

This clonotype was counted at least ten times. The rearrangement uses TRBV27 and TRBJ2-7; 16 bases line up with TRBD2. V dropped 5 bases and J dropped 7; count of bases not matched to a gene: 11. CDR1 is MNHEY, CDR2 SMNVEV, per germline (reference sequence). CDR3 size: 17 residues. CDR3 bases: TGTGCCAGCAGTCAACCGGGACTAGCGGGAGGGGTACGGGAGCAGTACTTC. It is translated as CASSQPGLAGGVREQYF.

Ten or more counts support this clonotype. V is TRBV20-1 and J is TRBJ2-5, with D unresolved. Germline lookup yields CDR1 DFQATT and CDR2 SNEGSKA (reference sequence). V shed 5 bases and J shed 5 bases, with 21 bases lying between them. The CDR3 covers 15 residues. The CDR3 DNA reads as TGCAGTGCTCGCCCCCACGGGCGCGGCGTGGAGACCCAGTACTTC. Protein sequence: CSARPHGRGVETQYF.

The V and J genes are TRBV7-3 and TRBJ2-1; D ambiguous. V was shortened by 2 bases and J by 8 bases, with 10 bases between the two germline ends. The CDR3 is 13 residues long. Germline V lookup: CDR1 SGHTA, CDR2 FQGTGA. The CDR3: CASSLRKSDEQFF. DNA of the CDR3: TGTGCCAGCAGCTTACGCAAGTCAGATGAGCAGTTCTTC.

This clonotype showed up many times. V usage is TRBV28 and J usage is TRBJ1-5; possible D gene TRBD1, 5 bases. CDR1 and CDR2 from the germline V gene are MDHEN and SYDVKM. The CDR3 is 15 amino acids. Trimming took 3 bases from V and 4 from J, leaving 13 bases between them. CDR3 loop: CASSFSGHSNQPQHF. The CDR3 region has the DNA TGTGCCAGCAGTTTCTCAGGGCATAGTAATCAGCCCCAGCATTTT.

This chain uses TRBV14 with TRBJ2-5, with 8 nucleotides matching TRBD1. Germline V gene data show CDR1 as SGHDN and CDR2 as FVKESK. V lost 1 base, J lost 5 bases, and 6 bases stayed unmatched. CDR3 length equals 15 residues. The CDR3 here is CASSQGAGGGETQYF. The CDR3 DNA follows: TGTGCCAGCAGCCAAGGAGCAGGGGGCGGTGAGACCCAGTACTTC.

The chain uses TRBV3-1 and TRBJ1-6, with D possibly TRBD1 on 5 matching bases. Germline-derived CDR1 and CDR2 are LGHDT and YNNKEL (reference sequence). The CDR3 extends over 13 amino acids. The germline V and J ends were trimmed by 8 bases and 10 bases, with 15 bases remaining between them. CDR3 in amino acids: CASHAGIGSPLHF. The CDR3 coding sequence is TGTGCCAGCCATGCAGGGATTGGATCACCCCTCCACTTT.

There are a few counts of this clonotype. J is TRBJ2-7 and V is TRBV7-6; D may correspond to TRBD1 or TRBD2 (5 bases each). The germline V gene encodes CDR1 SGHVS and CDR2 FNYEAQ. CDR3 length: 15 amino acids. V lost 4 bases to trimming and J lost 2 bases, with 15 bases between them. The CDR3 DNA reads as TGTGCCAGCAGCTACCAGGCAGGGAGTCCCTACGAGCAGTACTTC. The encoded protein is CASSYQAGSPYEQYF.

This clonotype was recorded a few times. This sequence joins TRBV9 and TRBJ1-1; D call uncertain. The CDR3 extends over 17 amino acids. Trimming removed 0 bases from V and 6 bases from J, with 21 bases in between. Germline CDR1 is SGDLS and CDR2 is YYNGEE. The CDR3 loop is CASSVGPQVPDRPEAFF. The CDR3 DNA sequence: TGTGCCAGCAGCGTAGGCCCGCAGGTTCCGGACCGACCTGAAGCTTTCTTT.

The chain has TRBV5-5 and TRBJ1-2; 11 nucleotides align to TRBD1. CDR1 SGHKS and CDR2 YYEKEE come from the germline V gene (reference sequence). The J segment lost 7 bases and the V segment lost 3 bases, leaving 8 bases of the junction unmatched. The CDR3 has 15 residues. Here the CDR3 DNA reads TGTGCCAGCAGCTCACCGGGACAGGGGGTGTTTGGCTACACCTTC. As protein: CASSSPGQGVFGYTF.

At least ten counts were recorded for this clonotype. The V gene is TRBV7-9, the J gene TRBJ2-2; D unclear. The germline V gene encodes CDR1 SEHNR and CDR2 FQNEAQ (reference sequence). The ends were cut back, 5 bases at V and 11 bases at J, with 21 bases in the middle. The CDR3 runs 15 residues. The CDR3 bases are TGTGCCAGCAGCCGCGACGCGAAGGCCTTGGAAGAGCTGTTTTTT. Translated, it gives CASSRDAKALEELFF. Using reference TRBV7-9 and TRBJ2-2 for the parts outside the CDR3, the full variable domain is DTGVSQNPRHKITKRGQNVTFRCDPISEHNRLYWYRQTLGQGPEFLTYFQNEAQLEKSRLLSDRFSAERPKGSFSTLEIQRTEQGDSAMYLCASSRDAKALEELFFGEGSRLTVL.

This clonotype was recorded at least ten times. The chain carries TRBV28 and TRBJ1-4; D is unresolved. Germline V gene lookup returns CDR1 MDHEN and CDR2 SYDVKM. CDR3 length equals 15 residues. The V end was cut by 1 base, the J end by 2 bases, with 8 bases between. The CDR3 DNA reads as TGTGCCAGCAGTTTATTTGGCGGTACTAATGAAAAACTGTTTTTT. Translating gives CASSLFGGTNEKLFF.

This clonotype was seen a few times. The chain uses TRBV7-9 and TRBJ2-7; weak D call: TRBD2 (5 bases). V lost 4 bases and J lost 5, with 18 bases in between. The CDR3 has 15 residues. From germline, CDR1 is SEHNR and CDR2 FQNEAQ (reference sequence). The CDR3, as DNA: TGTGCCAGCAGCTCCGGACTGACTTTGGTGGACGAGCAGTACTTC. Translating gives CASSSGLTLVDEQYF.